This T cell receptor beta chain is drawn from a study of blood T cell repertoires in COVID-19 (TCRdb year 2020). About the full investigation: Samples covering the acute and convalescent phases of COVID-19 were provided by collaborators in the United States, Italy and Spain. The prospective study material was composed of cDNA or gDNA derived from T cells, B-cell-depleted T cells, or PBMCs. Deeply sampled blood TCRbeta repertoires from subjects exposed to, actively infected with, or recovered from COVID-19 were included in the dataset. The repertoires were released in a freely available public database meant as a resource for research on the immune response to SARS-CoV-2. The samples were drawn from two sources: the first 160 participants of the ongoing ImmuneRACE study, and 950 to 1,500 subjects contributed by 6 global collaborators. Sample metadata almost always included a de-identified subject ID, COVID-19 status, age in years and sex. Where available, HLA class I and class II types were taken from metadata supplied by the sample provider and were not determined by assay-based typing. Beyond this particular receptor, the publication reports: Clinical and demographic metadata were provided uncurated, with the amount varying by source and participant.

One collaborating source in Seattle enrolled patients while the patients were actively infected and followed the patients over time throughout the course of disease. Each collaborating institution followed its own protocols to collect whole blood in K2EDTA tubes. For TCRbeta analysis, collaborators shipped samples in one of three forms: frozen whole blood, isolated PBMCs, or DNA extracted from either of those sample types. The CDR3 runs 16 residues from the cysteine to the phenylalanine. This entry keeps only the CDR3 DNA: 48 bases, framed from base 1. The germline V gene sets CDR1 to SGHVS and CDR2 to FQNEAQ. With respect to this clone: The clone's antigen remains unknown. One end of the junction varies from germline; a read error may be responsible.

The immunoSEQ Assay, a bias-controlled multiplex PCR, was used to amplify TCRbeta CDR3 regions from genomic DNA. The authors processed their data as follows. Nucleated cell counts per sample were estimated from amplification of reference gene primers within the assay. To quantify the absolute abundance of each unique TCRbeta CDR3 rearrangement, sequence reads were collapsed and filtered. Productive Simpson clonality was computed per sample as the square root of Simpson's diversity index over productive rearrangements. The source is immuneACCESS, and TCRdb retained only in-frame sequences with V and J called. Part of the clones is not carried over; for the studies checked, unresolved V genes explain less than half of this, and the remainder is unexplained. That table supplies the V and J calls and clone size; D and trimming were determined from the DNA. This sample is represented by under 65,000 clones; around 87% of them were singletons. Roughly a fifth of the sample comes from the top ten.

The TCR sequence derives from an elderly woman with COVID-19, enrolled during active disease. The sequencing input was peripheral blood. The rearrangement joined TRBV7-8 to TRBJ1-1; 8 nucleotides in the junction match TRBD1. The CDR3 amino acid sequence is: CASGGVQGERNAEAFF. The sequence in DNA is TGTGCCAGCGGGGGTGTACAGGGGGAGCGGAACGCTGAAGCTTTCTTT.